Below, 9 T cell receptor beta chains from the same sample are listed, as sequenced in a study of blood T cell repertoires in COVID-19. Produced via immunoSEQ multiplex PCR; TCRdb's table is partial and in-frame only. The sample holds about half a million clones, approximately 92% seen once. The source material was peripheral blood. Receptors were obtained from a man younger than 30 with COVID-19, enrolled during active disease.

The count of this clone is one. V gene TRBV4-1 combines with J gene TRBJ1-1, with TRBD1 matching over 7 bases. The CDR3 covers 14 residues. The V and J ends lost 9 bases and 0 bases, in that order; junction bases with no gene match: 7. Per the germline V gene, CDR1 is MGHRA and CDR2 is YSYEKL. The CDR3 reads CASKNRGLNTEAFF. CDR3 coding DNA: TGCGCCAGTAAAAACAGGGGACTGAACACTGAAGCTTTCTTT.

By sample fraction, this clone is medium-sized. The V and J genes are TRBV14 and TRBJ1-3; the D is unclear. Per the germline V gene, CDR1 is SGHDN and CDR2 is FVKESK. V lost 0 bases and J 6 bases, leaving 12 bases between the germline ends. CDR3 length: 15 residues. The CDR3 DNA sequence: TGTGCCAGCAGCCAAGAGGGCACTGGCTTAAACACCATATATTTT. It specifies CASSQEGTGLNTIYF.

The chain recombines TRBV27 with TRBJ2-1; TRBD2 agrees at 14 bases. The J segment lost 3 bases and the V segment lost 5 bases, leaving 12 bases of the junction unmatched. Germline V gives CDR1 MNHEY, CDR2 SMNVEV (reference sequence). There are 19 residues in the CDR3. The CDR3 sequence: CASSTDIPGLAGDYNEQFF. The CDR3 DNA follows: TGTGCCAGCAGTACCGATATACCGGGACTAGCGGGAGACTACAATGAGCAGTTCTTC.

The rearrangement links TRBV4-1 to TRBJ2-7; 9 bases map to TRBD2. The CDR3 length is 15 residues. After removal of 6 bases from V and 3 bases from J, the junction contained 9 bases not matched to a gene. From germline, CDR1 is MGHRA and CDR2 YSYEKL. CDR3 sequence (DNA): TGCGCCAGCAGTCATTCTAGCGGGGACTACTACGAGCAGTACTTC. This gives the protein CASSHSSGDYYEQYF.

The V and J genes are TRBV5-1 and TRBJ2-2, with 9 bases that match TRBD2. The length of the CDR3 is 17 residues. Unmatched junction bases numbered 10, after V lost 7 bases and J lost 0 bases. Germline lookup yields CDR1 SGHRS and CDR2 YFSETQ. The DNA of the CDR3 is TGCGCCAGCGGGAGAGCTAGCGGGACGACGAACACCGGGGAGCTGTTTTTT. Translated: CASGRASGTTNTGELFF.

For the CDR3, the DNA is TGCGCCAGCAGCCCTGGAGACGGGCAGTACTTC. The encoded protein is CASSPGDGQYF. The chain carries TRBV5-1 and TRBJ2-7; D is unclear. This CDR3 is 11 amino acids long. CDR1 is SGHRS and CDR2 is YFSETQ in the germline V gene. Deletions cut 4 bases from V and 9 bases from J, with 11 bases between. Full variable domain (remainder filled in from reference TRBV5-1 and TRBJ2-7): KAGVTQTPRYLIKTRGQQVTLSCSPISGHRSVSWYQQTPGQGLQFLFEYFSETQRNKGNFPGRFSGRQFSNSRSEMNVSTLELGDSALYLCASSPGDGQYFGPGTRLTVT.

The rearrangement joins TRBV29-1 to TRBJ2-1; possible D gene TRBD1, 5 bases. V was trimmed by 3 bases and J by 5 bases, leaving 8 bases between them. In germline, CDR1 is SQVTM, CDR2 ANQGSEA. The CDR3 is 12 amino acids. The CDR3, as DNA: TGCAGCGTTGACAGGGTAAACAATGAGCAGTTCTTC. Amino acid sequence: CSVDRVNNEQFF.

V gene TRBV6-5 combines with J gene TRBJ2-7; maybe TRBD1 (5 bases). The germline V and J ends were trimmed by 0 bases and 0 bases, with 6 bases remaining between them. The CDR3 length is 14 residues. Germline values: CDR1 MNHEY, CDR2 SVGAGI. The CDR3 loop is CASSYSDSSYEQYF. CDR3 in DNA: TGTGCCAGCAGTTACTCAGACAGCTCCTACGAGCAGTACTTC.

This clone was picked up a small number of times. This chain joins TRBV11-2 and TRBJ2-2; a weak D match, TRBD1 (5 bases). Germline values: CDR1 SGHAT, CDR2 FQNNGV. The CDR3 totals 15 residues. With 3 bases removed from V and 1 base from J, the gap between germline ends came to 9 bases. CDR3 in amino acids: CASSFDRLNTGELFF. In DNA, the CDR3 is TGTGCCAGCAGCTTCGACAGACTGAACACCGGGGAGCTGTTTTTT.